This T cell receptor beta chain was documented in a study of CD8+ T cells in alopecia areata. Study-wide findings and caveats: When scalp samples are sequenced, resident alphabeta T cells of normal skin are also captured.

On this clone itself: Its target is unknown.

The germline V gene encodes CDR1 SGHRS and CDR2 YFSETQ. The CDR3 covers 14 residues. The trim removed 6 bases at V and 0 bases at J, leaving 4 bases unmatched. cDNA prepared by RNA extraction and subsequent reverse transcription served as the template for sequencing. Clones were sequenced by immunoSEQ multiplex PCR, and TCRdb holds only the in-frame ones, with some missing. This sample has more than 110,000 clones; roughly three fifths occur once, and the top ten carry 5% to 7.5%. A FACSAria was used to sort CD4+ and CD8+ T cells. These cells came from PBMCs. This rearrangement joins TRBV5-1 to TRBJ2-5; 8 nucleotides match TRBD1. The receptor comes from a human donor with alopecia areata. The material sequenced was CD4+ T cells sorted from blood, taken at week 0. The CDR3 here is CASTLQGDQETQYF. The CDR3, as DNA: TGCGCCAGCACCCTACAGGGGGACCAAGAGACCCAGTACTTC.